The rows below give T cell receptor beta chains drawn from one sample of a study of CD8 T cells in ankylosing spondylitis. Using its own MiXCR run on the 5' RACE reads, TCRdb lists one record per CDR3 protein. The sample has a few hundred thousand distinct CDR3 sequences, 10% seen once. The sequenced sample was blood, either unsorted or a sorted T cell fraction (not recorded which). The source is a male donor with ankylosing spondylitis or in good health (not recorded which). CDR3s include the opening cysteine and the closing phenylalanine or tryptophan. Each record gives: clone size, D gene, V gene, J gene, CDR3 DNA, CDR3 protein. The D gene is left open where the match is weak. A clone size is listed for some rows: how often the clone was seen (once, few, many), or a class if it is expanded.

size: few
D: .
V: TRBV11-2
J: TRBJ2-7
DNA: TGTGCCAGCAGCTTAGTTGGTCCCGAGCAGTACTTC
CDR3: CASSLVGPEQYF

size: many
D: .
V: TRBV9
J: TRBJ2-7
DNA: TGTGCCAGCAGCGTAGGCGGGACGGACTACGAGCAGTACTTC
CDR3: CASSVGGTDYEQYF

size: .
D: .
V: TRBV7-2
J: TRBJ2-2
DNA: TGTGCCAGCAGCCGAGCGGCAGGGTTGTCCGGGGAGCTGTTTTTT
CDR3: CASSRAAGLSGELFF

size: many
D: .
V: TRBV5-1
J: TRBJ2-3
DNA: TGCGCCAGCAGCCAACAAGGCAGTGATACGCAGTATTTT
CDR3: CASSQQGSDTQYF

size: many
D: TRBD2
V: TRBV20-1
J: TRBJ2-5
DNA: TGCAGTGCTAGTGCACGTAGCGGGGGGGGAGAGACCCAGTACTTC
CDR3: CSASARSGGGETQYF

size: .
D: .
V: TRBV19
J: TRBJ2-7
DNA: TGTGCCAGTAGTATTGACGACCAATCCTACGAGCAGTACTTC
CDR3: CASSIDDQSYEQYF

size: many
D: .
V: TRBV12-3/TRBV12-4
J: TRBJ1-1
DNA: TGTGCCAGCGGTCAAACTTGGGGCAGGGGCAACACTGAAGCTTTCTTT
CDR3: CASGQTWGRGNTEAFF

size: .
D: TRBD1
V: TRBV2
J: TRBJ2-2
DNA: TGTGCCAGCAGCGGACAGGGGGAGGTCTTGGGCACCGGGGAGCTGTTTTTT
CDR3: CASSGQGEVLGTGELFF

size: .
D: TRBD2
V: TRBV15
J: TRBJ2-3
DNA: TGTGCCACCAGCAGAGGTAGCGGGGGGGCCAGGGATAGCACAGATACGCAGTATTTT
CDR3: CATSRGSGGARDSTDTQYF

size: many
D: .
V: TRBV11-2
J: TRBJ2-1
DNA: TGTGCCAGCAGCTTAGATGGGCGTGGGGATGAGCAGTTCTTC
CDR3: CASSLDGRGDEQFF

size: few
D: TRBD2
V: TRBV3-1
J: TRBJ2-5
DNA: TGTGCCAGCAGCCAAGCGCCGCGGGGGGGCGCAGAGACCCAGTACTTC
CDR3: CASSQAPRGGAETQYF

size: .
D: .
V: TRBV6-6
J: TRBJ2-1
DNA: TGTGCCAGCAGTTACAAGGACAATGAGCAGTTCTTC
CDR3: CASSYKDNEQFF

size: many
D: .
V: TRBV12-3/TRBV12-4
J: TRBJ1-1
DNA: TGTGCCAGCAGTCAAAGACAGAGGGCTTTCTTT
CDR3: CASSQRQRAFF